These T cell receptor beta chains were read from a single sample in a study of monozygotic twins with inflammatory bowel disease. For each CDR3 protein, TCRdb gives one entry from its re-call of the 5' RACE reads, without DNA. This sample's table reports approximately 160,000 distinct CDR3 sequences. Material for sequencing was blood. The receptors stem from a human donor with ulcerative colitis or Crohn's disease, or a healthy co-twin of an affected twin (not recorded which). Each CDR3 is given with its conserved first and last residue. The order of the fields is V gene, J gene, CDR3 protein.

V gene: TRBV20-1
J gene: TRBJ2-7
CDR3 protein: CSARVASNSYEQYF

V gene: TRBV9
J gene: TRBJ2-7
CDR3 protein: CASSPPLGAKYEQYF

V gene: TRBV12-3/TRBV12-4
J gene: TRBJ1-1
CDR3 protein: CASSFRAQQNTEAFF

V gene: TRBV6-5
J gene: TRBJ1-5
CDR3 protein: CASSSTGYNQPQHF

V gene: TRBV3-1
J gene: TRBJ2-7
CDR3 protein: CASSPALGSRYEQYF

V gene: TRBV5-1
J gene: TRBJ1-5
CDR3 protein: CASSLFAGMQPQHF

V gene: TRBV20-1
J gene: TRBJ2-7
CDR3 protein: CSAKRLANSYEQYF

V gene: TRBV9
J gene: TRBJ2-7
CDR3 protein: CASSVGGSYEQYF

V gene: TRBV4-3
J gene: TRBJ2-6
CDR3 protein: CASSQVLRGQNSGANVLTF

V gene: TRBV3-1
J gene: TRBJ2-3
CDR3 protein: CASTPSTQLPFLTDTQYF

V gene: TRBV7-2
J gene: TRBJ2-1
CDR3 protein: CASSLIGGAASEQFF

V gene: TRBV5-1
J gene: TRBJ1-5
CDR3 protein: CASSLGGKDQPQHF

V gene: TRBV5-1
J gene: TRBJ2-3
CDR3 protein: CASSSSTSGSFDTQYF

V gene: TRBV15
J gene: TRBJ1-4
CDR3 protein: CATSPRIGEKLFF

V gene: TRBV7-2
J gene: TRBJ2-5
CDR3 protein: CASSLAHRGETQYF

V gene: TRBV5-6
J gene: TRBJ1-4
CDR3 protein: CASSLSREDEKLFF

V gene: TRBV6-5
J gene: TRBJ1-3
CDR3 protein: CASSYNSHFSGNTIYF

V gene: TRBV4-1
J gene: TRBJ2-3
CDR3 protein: CASSQDPEWGTSTDTQYF

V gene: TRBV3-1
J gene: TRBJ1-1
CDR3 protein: CASSQTRQNTEAFF

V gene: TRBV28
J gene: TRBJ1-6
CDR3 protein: CASSPTGGWNNSPLHF

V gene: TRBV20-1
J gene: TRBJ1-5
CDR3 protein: CSVPSRGTGQPQHF

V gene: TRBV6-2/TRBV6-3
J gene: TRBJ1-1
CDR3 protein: CASSVDYPSITEAFF

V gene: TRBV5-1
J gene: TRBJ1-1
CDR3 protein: CASSQGGGRPVEAFF

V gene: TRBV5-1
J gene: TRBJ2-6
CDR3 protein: CATRGTGANVLTF

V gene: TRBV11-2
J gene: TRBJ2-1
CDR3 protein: CASSLVESSYNEQFF

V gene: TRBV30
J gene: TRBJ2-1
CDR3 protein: CAWRGGLAHPYNEQFF

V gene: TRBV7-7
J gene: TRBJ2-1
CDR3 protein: CASSLAGLAGGSSYNEQFF

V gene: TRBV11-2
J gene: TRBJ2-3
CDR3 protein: CASSLTSGGSGYTQYF

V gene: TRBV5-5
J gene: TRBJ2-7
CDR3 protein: CASRSGANDYYEQYF

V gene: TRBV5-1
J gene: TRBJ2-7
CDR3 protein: CASSLDRGSSYEQYF

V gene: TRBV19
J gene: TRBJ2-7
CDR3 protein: CASSAPGLSYEQYF

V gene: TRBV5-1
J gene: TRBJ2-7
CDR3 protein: CASSPPATNEQYF

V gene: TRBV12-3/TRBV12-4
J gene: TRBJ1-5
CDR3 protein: CASRGANQPQHF

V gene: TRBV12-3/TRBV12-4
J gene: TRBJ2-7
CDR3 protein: CASSFDGGKYEQYF

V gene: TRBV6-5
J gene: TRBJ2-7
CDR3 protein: CASSFSRASYEQYF

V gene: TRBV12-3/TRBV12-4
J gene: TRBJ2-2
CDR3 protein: CASGTKYRADTHTGELFF

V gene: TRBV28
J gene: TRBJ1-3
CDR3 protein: CASSLTRVGNTIYF

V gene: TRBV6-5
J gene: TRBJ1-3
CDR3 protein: CASSRGGGNTIYF

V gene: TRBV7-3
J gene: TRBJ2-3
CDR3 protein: CASSQPGQGTDTQYF

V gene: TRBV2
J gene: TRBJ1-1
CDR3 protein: CASSVSPQGNTEAFF

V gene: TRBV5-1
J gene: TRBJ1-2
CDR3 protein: CASSEWTGPNGYTF

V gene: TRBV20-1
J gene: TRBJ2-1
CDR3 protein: CSALAVQYHEQFF

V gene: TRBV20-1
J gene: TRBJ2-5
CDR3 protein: CSARAAQPQETQYF

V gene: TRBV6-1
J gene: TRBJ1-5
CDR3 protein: CASSATGTGRQPQHF

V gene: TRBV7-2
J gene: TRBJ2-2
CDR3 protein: CASSPEPGLAYTGELFF

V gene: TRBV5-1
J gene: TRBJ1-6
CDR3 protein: CASSLETSKSGSPLHF

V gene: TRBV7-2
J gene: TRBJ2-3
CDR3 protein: CASSPPGTSAAQYF

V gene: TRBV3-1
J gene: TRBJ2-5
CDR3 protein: CDSSPGQGWETQYF

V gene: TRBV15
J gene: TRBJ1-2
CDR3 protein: CATSSGTGVYGYTF

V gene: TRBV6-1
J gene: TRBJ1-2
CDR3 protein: CASSAGTDVNYGYTF

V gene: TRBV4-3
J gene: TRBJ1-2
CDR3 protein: CASSQESRNYGYTF

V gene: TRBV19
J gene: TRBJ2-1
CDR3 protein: CASTPQGAKFGNEQFF

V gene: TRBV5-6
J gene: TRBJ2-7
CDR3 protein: CASGTGFSYEQYF

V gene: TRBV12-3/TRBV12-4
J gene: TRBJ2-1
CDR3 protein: CASSLVNREEQFF

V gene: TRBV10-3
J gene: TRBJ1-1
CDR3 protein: CAIKRIVNTEAFF

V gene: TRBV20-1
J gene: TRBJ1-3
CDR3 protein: CSAREWTGFSGNTIYF

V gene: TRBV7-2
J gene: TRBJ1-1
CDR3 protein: CASRNRGTLELEAFF

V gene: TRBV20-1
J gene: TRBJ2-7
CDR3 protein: CSARDLTGGLYEQYF